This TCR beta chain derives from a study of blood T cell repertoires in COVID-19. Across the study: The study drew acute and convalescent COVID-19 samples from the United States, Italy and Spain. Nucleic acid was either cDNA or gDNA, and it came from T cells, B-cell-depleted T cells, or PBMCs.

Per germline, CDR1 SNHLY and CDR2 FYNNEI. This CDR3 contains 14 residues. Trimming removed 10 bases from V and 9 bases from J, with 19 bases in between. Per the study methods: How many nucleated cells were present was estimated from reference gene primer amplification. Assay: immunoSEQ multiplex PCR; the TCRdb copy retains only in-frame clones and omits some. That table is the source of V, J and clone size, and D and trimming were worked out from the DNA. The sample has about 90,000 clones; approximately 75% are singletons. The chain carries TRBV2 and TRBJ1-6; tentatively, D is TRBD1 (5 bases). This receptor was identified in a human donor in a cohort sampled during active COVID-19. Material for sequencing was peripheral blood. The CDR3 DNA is TGTGCCACACAGATGGCTCAAAGGGGTTCACCCCTCCACTTT. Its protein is CATQMAQRGSPLHF.